Following are 5 T cell receptor beta chains from one sample sequenced in a study of post-analysis software for immune sequencing data. Study-wide results and limits: TRBV5-6, TRBV5-1 and TRBV20-1 belonged to a set of roughly 5 TRBV segments that were more frequent in patients than controls.

The authors incorporated unique molecular identifiers into the TCR beta cDNA libraries. Each CDR3 protein is one row after TCRdb ran MiXCR on the PCR reads. The sample holds 450,000 or so distinct CDR3 sequences, around 40% seen once. Their antigens are not known. Material: blood. These receptors were taken from a girl aged 10 to 17 with multiple sclerosis.

This clonotype appeared a few times. The chain has TRBV29-1 and TRBJ2-5; D uncertain. The CDR3 is 12 residues long. From germline, CDR1 is SQVTM and CDR2 ANQGSEA. With 5 bases removed from V and 5 bases from J, the gap between germline ends came to 12 bases. As DNA, the CDR3 is TGCAGCGTTTCCATGTGGGGTGAGACCCAGTACTTC. Protein product: CSVSMWGETQYF. The full variable domain, its missing parts supplied by reference TRBV29-1 and TRBJ2-5, is SAVISQKPSRDICQRGTSLTIQCQVDSQVTMMFWYRQQPGQSLTLIATANQGSEATYESGFVIDKFPISRPNLTFSTLTVSNMSPEDSSIYLCSVSMWGETQYFGPGTRLLVL.

This clonotype was counted only a few times. V is TRBV10-2 and J is TRBJ1-1; possible D gene TRBD1, 5 bases. Germline-derived CDR1 and CDR2 are WSHSY and SAAADI. There are 14 residues in the CDR3. V lost 6 bases to trimming and J lost 3 bases, with 14 bases between them. The CDR3 loop is CASRSGHGDTEAFF. CDR3 in DNA: TGCGCCAGCAGGTCCGGACATGGGGACACTGAAGCTTTCTTT.

This clonotype was seen more than once but under ten times. The chain carries TRBV7-2 and TRBJ2-5; D tentatively reads TRBD1 or TRBD2 (5 bases each). CDR3 length: 14 residues. The ends were cut back, 5 bases at V and 1 base at J, with 11 bases in the middle. Germline V gives CDR1 SGHTA, CDR2 FQGNSA. The CDR3 sequence is CASSQPGRQETQYF. The CDR3 DNA reads as TGTGCCAGCAGCCAGCCGGGACGCCAAGAGACCCAGTACTTC.

This clonotype was seen a single time. V gene TRBV5-6 combines with J gene TRBJ2-1, with a possible D match to TRBD2 (6 bases). The CDR3 loop spans 14 amino acids. The V end lost 0 bases, the J end lost 6 bases, and 10 bases lay between the germline ends. Germline CDR1 and CDR2: SGHDT and YYEEEE. The CDR3 spells CASSLAVSGNEQFF. CDR3 DNA sequence: TGTGCCAGCAGCTTGGCGGTTAGCGGCAATGAGCAGTTCTTC.

The rearrangement uses TRBV7-2 and TRBJ2-7; D gene unclear. The CDR3 runs to 13 residues. Germline values: CDR1 SGHTA, CDR2 FQGNSA. The V gene lost 1 base and the J gene lost 5 bases, with 9 bases spanning the gap. The CDR3 nucleotides are TGTGCCAGCAGCTTAGACGGAAGCGACGAGCAGTACTTC. Its protein product is CASSLDGSDEQYF. The full variable domain, rest sourced from reference TRBV7-2 and TRBJ2-7, is GAGVSQSPSNKVTEKGKDVELRCDPISGHTALYWYRQSLGQGLEFLIYFQGNSAPDKSGLPSDRFSAERTGGSVSTLTIQRTQQEDSAVYLCASSLDGSDEQYFGPGTRLTVT.